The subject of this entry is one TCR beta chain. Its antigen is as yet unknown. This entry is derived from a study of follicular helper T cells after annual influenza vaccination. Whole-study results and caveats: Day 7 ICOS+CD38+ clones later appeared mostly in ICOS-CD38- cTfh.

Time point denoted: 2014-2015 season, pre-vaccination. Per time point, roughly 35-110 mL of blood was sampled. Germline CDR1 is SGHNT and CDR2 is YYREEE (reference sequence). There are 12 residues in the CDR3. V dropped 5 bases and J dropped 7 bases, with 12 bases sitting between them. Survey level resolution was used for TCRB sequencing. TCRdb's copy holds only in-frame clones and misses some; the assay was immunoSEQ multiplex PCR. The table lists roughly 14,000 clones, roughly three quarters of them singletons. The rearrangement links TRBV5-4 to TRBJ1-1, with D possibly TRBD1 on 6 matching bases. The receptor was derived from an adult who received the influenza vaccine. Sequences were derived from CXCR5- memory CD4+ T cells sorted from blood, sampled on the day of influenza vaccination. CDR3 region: CASRTQQGEAFF. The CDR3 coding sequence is TGTGCCAGCAGGACTCAACAGGGTGAAGCTTTCTTT.